The 9 T cell receptor beta chains listed next were all sequenced from one sample in a study of T cell responses to AZD1222 COVID-19 vaccine. The assay was immunoSEQ multiplex PCR, and TCRdb's table has in-frame clones only and misses some. The data contain some 80,000 clones, around nine tenths of them seen just once; the ten biggest clones take up about 3.5%. The sequences come from peripheral blood, collected 28 days after the second AZD1222 dose. The receptors stem from an adult who received the AZD1222 COVID-19 vaccine.

The chain recombines TRBV30 with TRBJ2-1; 11 bases match TRBD2. This CDR3 has 15 residues. In germline, CDR1 is GTSNPN, CDR2 SVGIG (reference sequence). The J segment lost 8 bases and the V segment lost 3 bases, leaving 9 bases of the junction unmatched. The CDR3 coding sequence is TGTGCCTGGAGGATAGCGGGAGGGCCTCTCTATGAGCAGTTCTTC. Its translation is CAWRIAGGPLYEQFF.

The chain is built from TRBV2 and TRBJ2-3; TRBD1 agrees at 10 bases. This CDR3 has 14 amino acids. With V trimmed by 11 bases and J by 2 bases, 7 bases remained unmatched. Germline assignment: CDR1 SNHLY and CDR2 FYNNEI. As DNA, the CDR3 is TGTGCCGGGGGACAGGGGTCTGACACAGATACGCAGTATTTT. Translation gives CAGGQGSDTDTQYF.

The V gene is TRBV20-1, the J gene TRBJ2-3, with D possibly being TRBD2 (5 bases). Trimming removed 3 bases from V and 0 bases from J, with 16 bases in between. CDR1 and CDR2 (germline): DFQATT, SNEGSKA (reference sequence). CDR3 size: 16 residues. CDR3 in DNA: TGCAGTGCTAGTTCCTTAGGAGGCACTAGCACAGATACGCAGTATTTT. Translating gives CSASSLGGTSTDTQYF.

This chain links TRBV13 with TRBJ2-5, with D unclear. CDR3 length: 13 residues. Germline values: CDR1 PRHDT, CDR2 FYEKMQ (reference sequence). The V and J ends lost 0 bases and 1 base respectively, with 3 bases between them. The CDR3 is CASSLGSQETQYF. The DNA for the CDR3 is TGTGCCAGCAGCTTAGGAAGCCAAGAGACCCAGTACTTC.

The chain combines TRBV7-9 with TRBJ1-6; unclear D gene. V lost 1 base, J lost 9 bases, and 4 bases lay in between. CDR3 length equals 12 residues. Germline values: CDR1 SEHNR, CDR2 FQNEAQ (reference sequence). CDR3 in amino acids: CASSLVGSPLHF. The DNA for the CDR3 is TGTGCCAGCAGCTTAGTGGGTTCACCCCTCCACTTT. Together with reference TRBV7-9 and TRBJ1-6, the CDR3 gives the full variable domain: DTGVSQNPRHKITKRGQNVTFRCDPISEHNRLYWYRQTLGQGPEFLTYFQNEAQLEKSRLLSDRFSAERPKGSFSTLEIQRTEQGDSAMYLCASSLVGSPLHFGNGTRLTVT.

This clone has a single count. This sequence joins TRBV4-1 and TRBJ1-2, with D tentatively TRBD1 (5 bases). V was pared by 4 bases and J by 4 bases, with 10 bases between. The CDR3 loop spans 13 amino acids. Germline V lookup: CDR1 MGHRA, CDR2 YSYEKL. CDR3 amino acids: CASSPRDGYGYTF. The CDR3 region has the DNA TGCGCCAGCAGCCCCCGGGACGGCTATGGCTACACCTTC.

The V gene is TRBV7-2, the J gene TRBJ2-7; no definite D call. The CDR3 extends over 13 amino acids. V was cut by 1 base and J by 2 bases, with 6 bases left in between. The germline gives CDR1 SGHTA, CDR2 FQGNSA. CDR3 DNA sequence: TGTGCCAGCAGCTTAGGTGATACCTACGAGCAGTACTTC. This sequence encodes CASSLGDTYEQYF.

The chain links TRBV6-6 to TRBJ2-3; D uncertain. CDR3 length equals 12 residues. Trimming pared 0 bases from V and 4 bases from J, leaving 2 bases between. CDR1 and CDR2 (germline): MNHNY, SVGAGI (reference sequence). The chain's CDR3 is CASSYSPDTQYF. The CDR3 bases are TGTGCCAGCAGTTACTCGCCAGATACGCAGTATTTT.

The chain has TRBV5-1 and TRBJ1-1; 7 bases are shared with TRBD1. V lost 7 bases and J lost 4; bases outside the gene matches: 10. Germline lookup yields CDR1 SGHRS and CDR2 YFSETQ. CDR3 length equals 14 residues. This chain's CDR3 is CASGTRRQGTEAFF. Written as DNA, the CDR3 is TGCGCCAGCGGGACCCGAAGACAGGGCACTGAAGCTTTCTTT.